This T cell receptor (beta chain) was observed in a study of long-term antiretroviral therapy in people with HIV (dated by TCRdb to the early 2020s). Describing the broader study: The earliest samples were collected about a decade before the 2015 WHO recommendation for immediate ART, when ART was typically delayed until CD4 counts fell. Eleven of the 30 participants with HIV were female. From some 30 adults with confirmed HIV infection, the cohort provided 192 cryopreserved PBMC samples, gathered serially across a mean of about six years (range 1-12). A retrospective serial study tested whether ART initiation and durable HIV suppression were associated with changes in peripheral blood TRB repertoire composition and diversity. No cross-contamination during QIAcube processing was seen in test extractions of a monoclonal T-cell line run alongside a few dozen polyclonal samples. General conclusions and limits of the study: Expanded TRB clones identified before ART initiation dominated the repertoire across all time points, though the dominance fluctuated and decreased in many PLHIV after ART. The samples were dated from about 2003 to 2018, and the ART regimens that were used may be less effective than current ART regimens. Because PBMC availability was limited, only the TCR beta chain was sequenced, with no alpha chain pairing. Inferences about post-ART repertoire changes are limited because no data were available on ART adherence, viral resistance or therapy changes. A significant increase in TRB diversity was found to be associated with ART initiation, although TRB diversity was observed to remain significantly below that of transplant donor controls even after long-term ART. Unsorted PBMC were profiled instead of sorted CD4+ and CD8+ T cells because pre-ART samples had limited cell numbers. HIV repertoires had narrower CDR3 length ranges than controls, and the network structure suggested an antigen-experienced repertoire that shifted only slightly toward naive after ART.

Details on this clone: Its target antigen remains unknown. No base quality values were provided; no much bigger clone lies one nucleotide off.

Sequencing of the TRB variable region was done with the immunoSEQ hsTCRB v3.0 assay at survey level resolution. TRB sequencing targeted a depth of about 35,000-50,000 T-cell genomes per sample. Pooled TRB libraries were sequenced on an Illumina MiSeq with a v3 150-cycle kit. As for the authors' bioinformatics: Repertoire analysis was run in R within a reproducible Nextflow workflow that covered QC, data transformation and analysis. LymphoSeq2, an R package for AIRR-Seq data exploration, was used to implement custom analyses. After excluding several samples that yielded fewer than 5000 total TRB sequences, approximately 180 HIV repertoires remained for analysis. Among the 180 to 200 HIV repertoires that were kept, some 61 were collected before ART initiation and more than 120 were collected after ART initiation. Each repertoire was downsampled to 5000 TRB nucleotide sequences, and summary statistics were averaged across 100 downsampling iterations. The analysis kept only TRB sequences whose CDR3 regions were at least seven amino acids long. Diversity was assessed using a clonality score derived from Shannon entropy and using the Gini coefficient. In the repertoire networks, any two of the top 5000 CDR3 amino acid sequences were connected whenever the two sequences differed by an edit distance of one. Antigen specificity groups and MHC restriction were predicted for TRB CDR3 amino acid sequences with GLIPH2. To flag known associations with CMV, EBV, HIV or tissue antigens, CDR3 amino acid sequences were compared against VDJdb and McPAS-TCR. Pre-ART, post-ART and control groups were compared with Wilcoxon signed-rank tests and Holm-Bonferroni correction. The clones in this table, taken by TCRdb from immuneACCESS, are in-frame only. Not every clone is retained; where verified, under half of the shortfall comes from an unresolved V gene, and the cause of the rest is unknown. V, J and clone size were drawn from that table, and D and trimming were deduced from the DNA. The sample yields 25,000 to 30,000 clones; about 83% were counted once. Of the sample, roughly 9% falls within the top ten clones.

Looking up the germline V gene yields CDR1 SNHLY and CDR2 FYNNEI. Trimming removed 0 bases from V and 4 bases from J, leaving 9 bases between the germline ends. The CDR3 covers 15 residues, taking in both the cysteine and the phenylalanine. The CDR3 DNA has 45 bases and is translated from base 1. Participants were included only if at least one PBMC sample before ART initiation and at least two post-ART samples were available. Every participant with HIV received treatment in the United States of America. Before DNA extraction, cryopreserved samples of about 0.95-11 million PBMC were thawed and then washed. At the time of the earliest PBMC sample, participants with HIV were aged between roughly 20 and 60 years. PBMC samples from each participant spanned 1-4 timepoints before ART initiation and 2-8 timepoints after ART initiation, with a median of 7 samples. For every participant, serial HIV viral load, CD4+ T-cell count, ART history and demographic data were obtained. A Qiagen kit on a QIAcube was used to extract genomic DNA from unsorted PBMC, with samples processed in batches of 12.

The TCR sequence derives from a man aged 40-49 years with HIV. The input for sequencing was unsorted PBMCs, taken 4.8 to 5 years after starting antiretroviral therapy. The sequence links TRBV2 to TRBJ1-4; a confident D gene designation cannot be given. The sequence in DNA is TGTGCCAGCAGTGAAGCGGGCAGCCTTAATGAAAAACTGTTTTTT. Translation gives CASSEAGSLNEKLFF.